This T cell receptor beta chain was captured in a study of T cells in tuberculosis. Turning to the study itself: T cells were selected with CD1B tetramers loaded with glucose monomycolate. General study findings and limits: T cells binding CD1B-GMM tetramer weakly possibly escaped the sort.

Germline assignment: CDR1 MDHEN and CDR2 SYDVKM. The J segment lost 14 bases and the V segment lost 7 bases, leaving 17 bases of the junction unmatched. The CDR3 extends over 14 amino acids. Thawed, overnight-rested PBMC were stained with GMM-loaded CD1B tetramer, viability dye and anti-CD3, then sorted. The CD1B tetramers carried C32 glucose monomycolate purified from Rhodococcus equi. Sequencing of TCR-alpha and TCR-beta chains was unpaired. Measured with immunoSEQ multiplex PCR; TCRdb has only the in-frame clones, and not every one. Of 80,000 to 100,000 clones listed, approximately 91% are singletons.

The chain carries TRBV28 and TRBJ2-1; the match to TRBD2 covers 7 bases. The sequence came from an adult woman with latent tuberculosis. Sample: CD1b-GMM tetramer-negative cells sorted from PBMCs. In DNA, the CDR3 is TGTGCCAGCAATTGGGGCGACAGAACCGGGGGGAAGTTCTTC. Its protein is CASNWGDRTGGKFF.